This T cell receptor beta chain appears in the sequencing data of a study of long-term antiretroviral therapy in people with HIV. Study information: A decade or so separates the oldest specimens from the later 2015 immediate-ART recommendation. Study-wide points: In samples taken after ART, diversity increased but remained below transplant donor control levels. Clonal expansions arising prior to ART prevailed in the repertoire at every time point.

This clone was observed a few times. No antigen is known for it. One end of the junction varies from germline; a read error may be responsible. The CDR3 has 13 amino acids. Germline lookup yields CDR1 SSHAT and CDR2 FNYEAQ (reference sequence). Each donor had at least one pre-ART and at least two post-ART PBMC samples. Version v3.0 of the immunoSEQ assay was performed at survey level. Here immunoSEQ multiplex PCR was the method, and the copy in TCRdb shows in-frame clones only, minus some. This sample has about 30,000 clones; 80% occur once, and the top ten carry approximately 7%. The chain links TRBV7-7 to TRBJ2-1; 7 bases align to TRBD1. The source was unsorted PBMCs, collected 0.3 years after starting antiretroviral therapy. The TCR sequence derives from a man aged 40-49 years with HIV. In DNA, the CDR3 is TGTGCTAGCAGCGAACAGGGGTACAATGAGCAGTTCTTC. This sequence encodes CASSEQGYNEQFF.